Included here is one TCR beta chain sequence, with context. Its antigen remains unknown. Donors consisted of healthy bone marrow donors. With 0 bases removed from V and 4 bases from J, the gap between germline ends came to 9 bases. This CDR3 has 14 residues. Germline V CDR1 and CDR2: LGHNA, YNFKEQ. The data belong to a study of cytomegalovirus exposure and HLA in healthy donors. Primers: 60 Vbeta forward and 13 Jbeta reverse. The assay was immunoSEQ multiplex PCR, and TCRdb's table has in-frame clones only and misses some. The data contain 76,000 or so clones, 65% to 85% of them singletons. The study, taken as a whole, reports: Later analysis indicated greater clonal expansion among HLA-associated TCR beta chains than among equally common other chains. Researchers reported in a later analysis that common viral pathogens appeared linked to several top clusters.

The clonotype comes from a woman aged 40 to 50 in good health and CMV-seropositive. The sample was PBMCs. V is TRBV4-2 and J is TRBJ1-2, with a possible D match to TRBD1 (5 bases). The CDR3 spells CASSQDMTVYGYTF. The CDR3 nucleotides read TGTGCCAGCAGCCAAGATATGACAGTCTATGGCTACACCTTC.